The T cell receptor (beta chain) described here comes from a study of PD-1 blockade in classical Hodgkin lymphoma. There are 14 residues in the CDR3. CDR1 and CDR2 from the germline V gene are KGHSH and LQKENI. V was shortened by 2 bases and J by 1 base, with 8 bases between the two germline ends. Here immunoSEQ multiplex PCR was the method, and the copy in TCRdb shows in-frame clones only, minus some. Of 25,000 to 35,000 clones in the sample, around 80% were seen once. Indicated time point: cycle 4 day 1 (C4D1), after less than 7 weeks of nivolumab. Every patient had relapsed following autologous stem cell transplantation, and cohorts differed in brentuximab vedotin exposure. Thawed PBMCs yielded CD4+ T cells through magnetic negative selection. Best responses included complete response and partial response; otherwise, the best response was progressive disease.

The gene calls are TRBV18 and TRBJ2-5, with D hard to call. This specimen consisted of CD4+ T cells from blood, obtained before the fourth cycle of nivolumab. The sequence came from a human donor with classical Hodgkin lymphoma. CDR3 bases: TGTGCCAGCTCACCAGGTAAAGGCCAAGAGACCCAGTACTTC. This codes for CASSPGKGQETQYF.